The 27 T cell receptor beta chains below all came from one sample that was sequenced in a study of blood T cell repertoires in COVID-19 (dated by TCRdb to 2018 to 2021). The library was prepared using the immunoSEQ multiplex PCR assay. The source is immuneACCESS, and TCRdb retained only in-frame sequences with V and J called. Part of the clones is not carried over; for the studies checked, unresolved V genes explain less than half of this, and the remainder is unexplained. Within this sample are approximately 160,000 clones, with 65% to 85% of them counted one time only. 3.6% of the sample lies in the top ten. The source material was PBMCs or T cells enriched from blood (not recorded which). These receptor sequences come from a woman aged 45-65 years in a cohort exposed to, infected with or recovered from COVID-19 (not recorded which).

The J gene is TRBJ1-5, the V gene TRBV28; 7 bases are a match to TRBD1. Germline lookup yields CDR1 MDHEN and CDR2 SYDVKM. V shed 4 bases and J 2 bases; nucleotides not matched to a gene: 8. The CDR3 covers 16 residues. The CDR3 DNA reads TGTGCCAGCAGTTCCCAGGGGACAGTCGGCAATCAGCCCCAGCATTTT. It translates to CASSSQGTVGNQPQHF.

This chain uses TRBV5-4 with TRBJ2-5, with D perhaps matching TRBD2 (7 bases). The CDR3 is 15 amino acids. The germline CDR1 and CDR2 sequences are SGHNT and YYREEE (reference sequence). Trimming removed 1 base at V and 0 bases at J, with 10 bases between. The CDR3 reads CASSLNGGHQETQYF. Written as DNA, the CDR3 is TGTGCCAGCAGCTTGAACGGGGGGCACCAAGAGACCCAGTACTTC.

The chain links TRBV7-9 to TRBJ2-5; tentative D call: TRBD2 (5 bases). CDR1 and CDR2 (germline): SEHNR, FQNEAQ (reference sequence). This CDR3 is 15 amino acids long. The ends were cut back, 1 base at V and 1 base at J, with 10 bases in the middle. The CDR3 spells CASSLGTFIQETQYF. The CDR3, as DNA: TGTGCCAGCAGCTTAGGGACTTTTATCCAAGAGACCCAGTACTTC.

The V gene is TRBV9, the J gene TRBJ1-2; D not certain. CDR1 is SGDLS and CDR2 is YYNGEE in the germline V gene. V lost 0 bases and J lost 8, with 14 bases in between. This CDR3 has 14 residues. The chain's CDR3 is CASSVVGIEGGYTF. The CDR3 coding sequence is TGTGCCAGCAGCGTAGTGGGTATCGAGGGAGGCTACACCTTC.

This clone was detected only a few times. The CDR3 sequence: CASKDRWTSGEQYF. In DNA form, the CDR3 reads TGTGCCAGCAAAGATCGATGGACGTCGGGGGAGCAGTACTTC. This chain links TRBV28 with TRBJ2-7, with TRBD2 as a possible D gene (5 bases). Germline CDR1 reads MDHEN; CDR2 reads SYDVKM. Trimming pared 7 bases from V and 7 bases from J, leaving 20 bases between. The CDR3 length is 14 residues.

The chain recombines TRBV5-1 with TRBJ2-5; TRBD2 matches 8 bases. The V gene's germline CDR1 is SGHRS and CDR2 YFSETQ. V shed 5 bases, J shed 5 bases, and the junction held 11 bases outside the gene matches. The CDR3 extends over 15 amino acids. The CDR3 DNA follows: TGCGCCAGCAGGCGGGGGAGCGGGAGCTACGAGACCCAGTACTTC. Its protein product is CASRRGSGSYETQYF.

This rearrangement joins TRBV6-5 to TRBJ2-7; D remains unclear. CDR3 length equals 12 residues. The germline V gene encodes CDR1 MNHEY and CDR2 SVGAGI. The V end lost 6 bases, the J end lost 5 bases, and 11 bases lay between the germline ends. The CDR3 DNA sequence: TGTGCCAGCAGCACCCGACTTAACGAGCAGTACTTC. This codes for CASSTRLNEQYF.

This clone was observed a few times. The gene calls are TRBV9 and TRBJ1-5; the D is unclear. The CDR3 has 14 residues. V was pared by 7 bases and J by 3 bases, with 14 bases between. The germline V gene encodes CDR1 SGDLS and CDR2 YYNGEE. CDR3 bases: TGTGCCAGCCCTATCGTAATTTTCAATCAGCCCCAGCATTTT. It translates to CASPIVIFNQPQHF.

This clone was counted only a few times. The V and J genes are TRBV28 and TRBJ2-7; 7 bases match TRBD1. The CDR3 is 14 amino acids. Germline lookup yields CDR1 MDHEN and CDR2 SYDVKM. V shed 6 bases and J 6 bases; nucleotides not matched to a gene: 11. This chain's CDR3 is CASRPSGTVGEQYF. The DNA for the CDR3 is TGTGCCAGCAGGCCGTCGGGGACAGTAGGCGAGCAGTACTTC.

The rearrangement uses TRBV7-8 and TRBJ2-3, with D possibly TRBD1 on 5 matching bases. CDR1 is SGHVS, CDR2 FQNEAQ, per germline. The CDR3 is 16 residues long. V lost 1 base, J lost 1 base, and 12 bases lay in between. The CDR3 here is CASSLGVGPGTDTQYF. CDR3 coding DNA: TGTGCCAGCAGCTTAGGGGTGGGGCCAGGCACAGATACGCAGTATTTT. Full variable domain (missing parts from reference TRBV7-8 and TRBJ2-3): GAGVSQSPRYKVAKRGQDVALRCDPISGHVSLFWYQQALGQGPEFLTYFQNEAQLDKSGLPSDRFFAERPEGSVSTLKIQRTQQEDSAVYLCASSLGVGPGTDTQYFGPGTRLTVL.

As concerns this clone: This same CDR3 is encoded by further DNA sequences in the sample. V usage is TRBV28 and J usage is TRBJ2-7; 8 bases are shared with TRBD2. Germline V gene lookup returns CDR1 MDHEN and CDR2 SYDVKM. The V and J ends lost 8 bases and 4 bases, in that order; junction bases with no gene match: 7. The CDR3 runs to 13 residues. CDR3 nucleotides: TGTGCCAGCCGGTTAGCGGGACCATACGAGCAGTACTTC. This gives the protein CASRLAGPYEQYF.

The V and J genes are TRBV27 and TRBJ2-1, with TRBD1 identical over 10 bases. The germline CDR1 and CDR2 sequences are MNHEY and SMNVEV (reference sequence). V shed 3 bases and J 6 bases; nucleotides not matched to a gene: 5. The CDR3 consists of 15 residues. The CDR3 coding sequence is TGTGCCAGCAGTTTCACCGGGACAGGGGTCAATGAGCAGTTCTTC. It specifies CASSFTGTGVNEQFF.

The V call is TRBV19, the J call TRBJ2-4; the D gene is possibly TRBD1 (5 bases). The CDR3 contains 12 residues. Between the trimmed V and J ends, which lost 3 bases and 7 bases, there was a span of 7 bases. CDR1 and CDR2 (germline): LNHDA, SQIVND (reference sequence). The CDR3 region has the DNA TGTGCCAGTAGTATCCCAGGGAACATTCAGTACTTC. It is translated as CASSIPGNIQYF.

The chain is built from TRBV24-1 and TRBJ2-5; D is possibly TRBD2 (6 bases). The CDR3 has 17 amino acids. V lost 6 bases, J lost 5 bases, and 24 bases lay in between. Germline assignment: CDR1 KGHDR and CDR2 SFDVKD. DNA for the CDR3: TGTGCCACCAGTTCGGGCACACGTCGGGGGTTGAGGGAGACCCAGTACTTC. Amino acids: CATSSGTRRGLRETQYF.

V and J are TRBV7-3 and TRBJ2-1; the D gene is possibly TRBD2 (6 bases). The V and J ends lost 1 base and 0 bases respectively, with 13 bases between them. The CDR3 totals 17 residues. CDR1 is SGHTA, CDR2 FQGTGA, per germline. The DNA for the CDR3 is TGTGCCAGCAGCTTAAATGGGCCAGCGGGCTCCTACAATGAGCAGTTCTTC. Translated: CASSLNGPAGSYNEQFF.

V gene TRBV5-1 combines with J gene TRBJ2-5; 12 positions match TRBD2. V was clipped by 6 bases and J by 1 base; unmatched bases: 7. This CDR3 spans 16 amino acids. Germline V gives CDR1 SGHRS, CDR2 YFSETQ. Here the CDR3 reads CASTPTSGRRQETQYF. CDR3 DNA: TGCGCCAGCACCCCTACTAGCGGGAGGCGCCAAGAGACCCAGTACTTC.

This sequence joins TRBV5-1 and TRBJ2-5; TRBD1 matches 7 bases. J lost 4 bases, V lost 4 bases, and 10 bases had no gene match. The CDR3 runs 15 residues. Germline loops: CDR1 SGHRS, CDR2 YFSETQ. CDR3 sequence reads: CASSANTGEGETQYF. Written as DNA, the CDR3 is TGCGCCAGCAGCGCCAACACAGGGGAAGGAGAGACCCAGTACTTC.

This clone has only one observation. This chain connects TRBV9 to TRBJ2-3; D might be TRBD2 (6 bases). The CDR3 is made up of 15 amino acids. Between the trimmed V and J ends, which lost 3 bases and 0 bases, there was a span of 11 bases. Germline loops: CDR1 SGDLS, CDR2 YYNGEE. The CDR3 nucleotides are TGTGCCAGCAGCGGTGGGGGGACTAGCACAGATACGCAGTATTTT. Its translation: CASSGGGTSTDTQYF. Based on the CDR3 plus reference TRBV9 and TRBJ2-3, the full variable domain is DSGVTQTPKHLITATGQRVTLRCSPRSGDLSVYWYQQSLDQGLQFLIQYYNGEERAKGNILERFSAQQFPDLHSELNLSSLELGDSALYFCASSGGGTSTDTQYFGPGTRLTVL.

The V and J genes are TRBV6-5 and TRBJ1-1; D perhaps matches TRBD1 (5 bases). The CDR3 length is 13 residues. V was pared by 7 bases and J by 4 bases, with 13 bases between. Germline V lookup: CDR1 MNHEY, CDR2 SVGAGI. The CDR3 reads CASIRLGGTEAFF. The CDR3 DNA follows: TGTGCCAGCATACGGTTGGGGGGCACTGAAGCTTTCTTT.

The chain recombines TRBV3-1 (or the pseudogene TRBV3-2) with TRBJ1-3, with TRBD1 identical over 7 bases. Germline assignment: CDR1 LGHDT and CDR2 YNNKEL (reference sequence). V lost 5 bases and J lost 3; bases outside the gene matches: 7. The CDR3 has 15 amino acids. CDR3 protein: CASSAGTVNGNTIYF. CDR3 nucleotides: TGTGCCAGCAGCGCCGGGACAGTGAATGGAAACACCATATATTTT.

In DNA form, the CDR3 reads TGTGCCAGCAGTTTCGGGTCAAGGGGGCAGTACAATGAGCAGTTCTTC. This encodes CASSFGSRGQYNEQFF. This rearrangement joins TRBV28 to TRBJ2-1; TRBD1 aligns across 7 bases. Per the germline V gene, CDR1 is MDHEN and CDR2 is SYDVKM. The CDR3 runs 16 residues. With 3 bases clipped from V and 4 bases from J, the junction kept 9 bases outside the gene matches.

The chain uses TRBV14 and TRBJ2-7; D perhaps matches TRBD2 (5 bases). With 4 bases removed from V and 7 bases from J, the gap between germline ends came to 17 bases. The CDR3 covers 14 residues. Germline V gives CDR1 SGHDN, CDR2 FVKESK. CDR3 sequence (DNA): TGTGCCAGCAGCCTCTCTTACTTGTCGGGGGAGCAGTACTTC. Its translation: CASSLSYLSGEQYF.

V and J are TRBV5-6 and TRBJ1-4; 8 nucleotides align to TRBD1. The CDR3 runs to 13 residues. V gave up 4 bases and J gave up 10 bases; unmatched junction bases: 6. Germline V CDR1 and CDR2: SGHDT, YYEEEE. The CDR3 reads CASSAGGSGKLFF. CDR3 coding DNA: TGTGCCAGCAGCGCAGGGGGCTCGGGAAAACTGTTTTTT.

Here the CDR3 reads CASSFRVYSNQPQHF. The CDR3 region has the DNA TGTGCCAGCAGTTTCAGGGTTTATAGCAATCAGCCCCAGCATTTT. The chain links TRBV28 to TRBJ1-5, with D possibly matching TRBD1 (5 bases). Trimming cost V 3 bases and J 0 bases, with 9 bases left between them. The CDR3 covers 15 residues. Germline lookup yields CDR1 MDHEN and CDR2 SYDVKM.

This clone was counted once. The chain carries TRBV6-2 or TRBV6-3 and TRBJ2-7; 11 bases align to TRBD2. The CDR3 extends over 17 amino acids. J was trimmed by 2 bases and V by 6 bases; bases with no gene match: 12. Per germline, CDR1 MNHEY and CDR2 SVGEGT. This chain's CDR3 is CASSQLAGVSVPYEQYF. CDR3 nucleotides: TGTGCCAGCAGCCAACTAGCGGGAGTGTCCGTGCCCTACGAGCAGTACTTC.

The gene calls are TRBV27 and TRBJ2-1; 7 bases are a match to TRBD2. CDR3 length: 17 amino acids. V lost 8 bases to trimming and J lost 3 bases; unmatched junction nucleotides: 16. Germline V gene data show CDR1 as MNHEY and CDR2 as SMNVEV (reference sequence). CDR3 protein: CASAAGTTTGRYNEQFF. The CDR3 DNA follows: TGTGCCAGCGCAGCCGGGACTACCACTGGACGCTACAATGAGCAGTTCTTC.

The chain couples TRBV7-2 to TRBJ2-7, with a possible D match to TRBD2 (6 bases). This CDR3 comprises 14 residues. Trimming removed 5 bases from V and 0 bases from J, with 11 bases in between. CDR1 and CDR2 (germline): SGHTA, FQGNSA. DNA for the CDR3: TGTGCCAGCAGCCCCTTTAGCGGCTCCTACGAGCAGTACTTC. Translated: CASSPFSGSYEQYF.